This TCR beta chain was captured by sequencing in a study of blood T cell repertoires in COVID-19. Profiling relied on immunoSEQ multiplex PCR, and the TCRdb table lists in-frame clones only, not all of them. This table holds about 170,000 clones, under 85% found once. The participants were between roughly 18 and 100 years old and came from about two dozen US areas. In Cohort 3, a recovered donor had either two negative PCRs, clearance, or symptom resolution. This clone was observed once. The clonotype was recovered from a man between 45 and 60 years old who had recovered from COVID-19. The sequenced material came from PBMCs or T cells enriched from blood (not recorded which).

The CDR3 protein is CASSYRGGANTEAFF. For the CDR3, the DNA is TGTGCCAGCAGTTACAGGGGTGGTGCGAACACTGAAGCTTTCTTT. This chain uses TRBV6-5 with TRBJ1-1; TRBD1 is a possible D gene (5 bases). The V end was cut by 2 bases, the J end by 1 base, with 11 bases between. The germline V gene encodes CDR1 MNHEY and CDR2 SVGAGI. CDR3 length: 15 amino acids.